The sequence of this T cell receptor (beta chain) was determined in a study of vaccination and CD4 T cells after COVID-19. Study overall: Post-COVID draws followed diagnosis by a median around 100 days (range 35 to 161).

Per the germline V gene, CDR1 is SGHRS and CDR2 is YFSETQ. With 3 bases clipped from V and 5 bases from J, the junction kept 4 bases outside the gene matches. The CDR3 has 15 amino acids. The study sequenced cultured CD4+ T cell DNA using the Oncomine TCR Beta short-read assay. The source of extracted genomic DNA was cultured CD4+ T cells. TCRdb reanalysed the PCR reads using MiXCR and keeps one entry per CDR3 protein. The table has about 15,000 distinct CDR3 sequences, around four fifths seen once. Noted treatment: roughly ten-day PBMC culture with coronavirus spike peptide pools or control peptides (ViraFEST assay). Comment on this clonotype: Its antigen is as yet unknown.

This TCR derives from a human donor who had recovered from COVID-19. The V call is TRBV5-1, the J call TRBJ2-3; 12 positions match TRBD2. The sequenced sample was CD4+ T cells from blood, cultured in vitro. CDR3 sequence (DNA): TGCGCCAGCAGCTCCCTAGCGGGGGGGGGAGATACGCAGTATTTT. Amino acid sequence: CASSSLAGGGDTQYF.